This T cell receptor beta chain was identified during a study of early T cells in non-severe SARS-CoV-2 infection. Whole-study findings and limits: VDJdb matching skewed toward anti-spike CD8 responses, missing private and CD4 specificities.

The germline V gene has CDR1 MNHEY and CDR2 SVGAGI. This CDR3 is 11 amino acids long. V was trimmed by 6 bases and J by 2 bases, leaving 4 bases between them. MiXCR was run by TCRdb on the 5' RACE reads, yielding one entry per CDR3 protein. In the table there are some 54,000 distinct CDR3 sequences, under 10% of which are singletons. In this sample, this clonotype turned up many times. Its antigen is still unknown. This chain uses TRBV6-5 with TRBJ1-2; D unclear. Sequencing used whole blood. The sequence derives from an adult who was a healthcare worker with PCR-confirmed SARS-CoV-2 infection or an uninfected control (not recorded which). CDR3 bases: TGTGCCAGCAGACGAAACTATGGCTACACCTTC. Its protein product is CASRRNYGYTF.